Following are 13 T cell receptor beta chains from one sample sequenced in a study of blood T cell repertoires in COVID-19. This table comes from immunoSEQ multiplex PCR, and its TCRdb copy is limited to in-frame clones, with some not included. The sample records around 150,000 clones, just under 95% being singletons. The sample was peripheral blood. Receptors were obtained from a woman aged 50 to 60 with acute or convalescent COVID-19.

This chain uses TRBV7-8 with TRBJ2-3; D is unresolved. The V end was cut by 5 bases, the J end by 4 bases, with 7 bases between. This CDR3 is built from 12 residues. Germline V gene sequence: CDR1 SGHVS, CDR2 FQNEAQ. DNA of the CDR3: TGTGCCAGCAGCCCCGTAGCAGATACGCAGTATTTT. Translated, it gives CASSPVADTQYF.

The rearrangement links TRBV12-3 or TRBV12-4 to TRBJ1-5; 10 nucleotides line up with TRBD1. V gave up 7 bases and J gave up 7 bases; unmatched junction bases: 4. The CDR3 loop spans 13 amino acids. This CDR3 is CASTGTGVQPQHF. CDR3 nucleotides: TGTGCCAGCACCGGGACAGGGGTCCAGCCCCAGCATTTT.

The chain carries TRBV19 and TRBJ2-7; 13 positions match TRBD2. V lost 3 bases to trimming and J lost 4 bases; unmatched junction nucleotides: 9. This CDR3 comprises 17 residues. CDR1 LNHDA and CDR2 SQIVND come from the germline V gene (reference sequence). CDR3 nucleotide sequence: TGTGCCAGTAGTATCGCTGCCGGGGGACTAGCGGGGTACGAGCAGTACTTC. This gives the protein CASSIAAGGLAGYEQYF.

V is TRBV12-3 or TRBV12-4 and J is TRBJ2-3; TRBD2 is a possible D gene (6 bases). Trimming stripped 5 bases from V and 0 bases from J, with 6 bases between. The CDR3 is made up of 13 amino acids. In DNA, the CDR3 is TGTGCCAGCAGTGGGGGGAGCACAGATACGCAGTATTTT. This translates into CASSGGSTDTQYF.

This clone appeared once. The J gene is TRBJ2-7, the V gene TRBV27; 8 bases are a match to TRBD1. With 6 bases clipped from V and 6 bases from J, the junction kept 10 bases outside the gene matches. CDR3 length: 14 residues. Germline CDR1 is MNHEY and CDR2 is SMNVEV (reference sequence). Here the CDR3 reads CASSSWGQEVEQYF. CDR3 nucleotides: TGTGCCAGCAGCTCGTGGGGACAGGAGGTCGAGCAGTACTTC.

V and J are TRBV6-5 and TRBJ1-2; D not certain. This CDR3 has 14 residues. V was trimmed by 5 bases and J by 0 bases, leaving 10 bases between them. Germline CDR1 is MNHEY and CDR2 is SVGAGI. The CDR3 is CASSLYRANYGYTF. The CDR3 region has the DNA TGTGCCAGCAGTCTATACCGAGCTAACTATGGCTACACCTTC.

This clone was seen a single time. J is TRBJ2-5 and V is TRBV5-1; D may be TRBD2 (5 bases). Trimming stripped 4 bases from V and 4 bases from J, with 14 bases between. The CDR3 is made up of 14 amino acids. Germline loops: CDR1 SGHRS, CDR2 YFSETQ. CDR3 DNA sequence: TGCGCCAGCAGCCGTCCGGGATTGGGAGAGACCCAGTACTTC. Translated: CASSRPGLGETQYF.

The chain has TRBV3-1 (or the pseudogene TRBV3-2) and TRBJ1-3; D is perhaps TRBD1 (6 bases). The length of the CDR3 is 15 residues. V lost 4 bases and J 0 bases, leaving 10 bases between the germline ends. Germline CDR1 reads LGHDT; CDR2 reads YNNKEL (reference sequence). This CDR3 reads CASSLLDSSGNTIYF. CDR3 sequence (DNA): TGTGCCAGCAGCCTCTTGGACAGCTCTGGAAACACCATATATTTT.

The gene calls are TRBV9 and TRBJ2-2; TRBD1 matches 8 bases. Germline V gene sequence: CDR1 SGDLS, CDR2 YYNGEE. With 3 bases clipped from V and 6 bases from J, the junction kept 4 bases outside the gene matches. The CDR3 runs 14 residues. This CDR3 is CASSEGQVPGELFF. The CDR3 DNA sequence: TGTGCCAGCAGCGAGGGACAGGTACCCGGGGAGCTGTTTTTT.

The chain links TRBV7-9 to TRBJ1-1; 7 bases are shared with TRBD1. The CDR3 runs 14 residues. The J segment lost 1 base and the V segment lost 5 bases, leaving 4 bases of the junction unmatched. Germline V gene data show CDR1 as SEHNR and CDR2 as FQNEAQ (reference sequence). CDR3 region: CASSGGQPNTEAFF. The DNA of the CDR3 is TGTGCCAGCAGCGGGGGACAGCCGAACACTGAAGCTTTCTTT.

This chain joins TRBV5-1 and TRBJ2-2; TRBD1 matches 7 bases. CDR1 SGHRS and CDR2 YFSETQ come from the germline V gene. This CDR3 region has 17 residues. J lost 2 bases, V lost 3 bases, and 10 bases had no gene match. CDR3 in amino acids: CASSSQPQGPNTGELFF. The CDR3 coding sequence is TGCGCCAGCAGCTCCCAGCCACAGGGGCCTAACACCGGGGAGCTGTTTTTT.

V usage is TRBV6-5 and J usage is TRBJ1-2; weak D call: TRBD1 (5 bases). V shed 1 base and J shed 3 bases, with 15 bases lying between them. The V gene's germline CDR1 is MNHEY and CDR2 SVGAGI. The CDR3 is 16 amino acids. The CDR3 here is CASSYFPGRVDYGYTF. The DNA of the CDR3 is TGTGCCAGCAGTTACTTCCCCGGCAGGGTAGACTATGGCTACACCTTC.

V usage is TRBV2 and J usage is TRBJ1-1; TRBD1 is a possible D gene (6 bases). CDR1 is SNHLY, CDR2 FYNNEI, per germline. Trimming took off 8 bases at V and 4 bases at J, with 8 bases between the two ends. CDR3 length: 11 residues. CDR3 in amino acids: CASQGGTEAFF. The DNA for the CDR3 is TGTGCCAGCCAAGGGGGCACTGAAGCTTTCTTT.